A single sample gave rise to the 11 T cell receptor beta chains below, sequenced in a study of control samples from healthy donors and cancer patients. Data came from immunoSEQ multiplex PCR; TCRdb stores just in-frame clones and leaves some out. This sample has roughly 200,000 clones, with about 94% found just once. Sequencing input: blood. Receptor source: a man aged 50 or older in good health.

The chain combines TRBV28 with TRBJ2-1; D gene ambiguous. The CDR3 is 17 residues long. Trimming removed 2 bases at V and 0 bases at J, with 14 bases between. The germline V gene encodes CDR1 MDHEN and CDR2 SYDVKM. Here the CDR3 DNA reads TGTGCCAGCAGTTTACCGACGCATGTGGGCTCCTACAATGAGCAGTTCTTC. Translating it yields CASSLPTHVGSYNEQFF. The full variable domain, in which reference TRBV28 and TRBJ2-1 provide the parts outside the CDR3, is DVKVTQSSRYLVKRTGEKVFLECVQDMDHENMFWYRQDPGLGLRLIYFSYDVKMKEKGDIPEGYSVSREKKERFSLILESASTNQTSMYLCASSLPTHVGSYNEQFFGPGTRLTVL.

The rearrangement uses TRBV5-8 and TRBJ1-6; possibly TRBD1 for D (6 bases). Germline loops: CDR1 SGHTS, CDR2 YDEGEE. The CDR3 loop spans 13 amino acids. The V end lost 2 bases, the J end lost 10 bases, and 10 bases lay between the germline ends. The CDR3 nucleotides are TGTGCCAGCAGCTTCAGGGGAGGATCACCCCTCCACTTT. Protein product: CASSFRGGSPLHF. Variable domain in full (rest from reference TRBV5-8 and TRBJ1-6): EAGVTQSPTHLIKTRGQQATLRCSPISGHTSVYWYQQALGLGLQFLLWYDEGEERNRGNFPPRFSGRQFPNYSSELNVNALELEDSALYLCASSFRGGSPLHFGNGTRLTVT.

This clone was detected only once. The CDR3 is CASSPEFPYEQYF. As DNA, the CDR3 is TGCGCCAGCAGTCCCGAATTCCCCTACGAGCAGTACTTC. The V gene is TRBV10-1, the J gene TRBJ2-7, with D unresolved. Per the germline V gene, CDR1 is WNHNN and CDR2 is SYGVQD (reference sequence). The CDR3 sequence is 13 residues long. V was clipped by 5 bases and J by 2 bases, with 10 bases between them.

V usage is TRBV19 and J usage is TRBJ1-2; D is ambiguous. Germline V gene data show CDR1 as LNHDA and CDR2 as SQIVND (reference sequence). This CDR3 spans 16 amino acids. Trimming shortened V by 7 bases and J by 8 bases, and 26 bases separated the two germline ends. The CDR3 protein is CASTSIADGIKGGYTF. DNA of the CDR3: TGTGCCAGTACCTCGATTGCTGACGGGATAAAGGGAGGCTACACCTTC.

V is TRBV19 and J is TRBJ1-1; the D is unclear. This CDR3 contains 13 residues. The V gene lost 3 bases and the J gene lost 7 bases, with 12 bases spanning the gap. Germline values: CDR1 LNHDA, CDR2 SQIVND (reference sequence). The CDR3 bases are TGTGCCAGTAGTATGTGGGAAAAGGATGAAGCTTTCTTT. It is translated as CASSMWEKDEAFF.

This sequence joins TRBV5-1 and TRBJ2-1; TRBD2 matches at 8 bases. CDR1 SGHRS and CDR2 YFSETQ come from the germline V gene. This CDR3 region has 14 residues. J gave up 8 bases and V 9 bases, and 13 bases lay outside the gene matches. The CDR3 spells CATSTGGRHDEQFF. The DNA of the CDR3 is TGCGCCACTTCGACGGGGGGGCGCCACGATGAGCAGTTCTTC.

J is TRBJ2-3 and V is TRBV4-2, with 8 bases aligning to TRBD1. With 3 bases clipped from V and 4 bases from J, the junction kept 6 bases outside the gene matches. The CDR3 is 15 amino acids. In germline, CDR1 is LGHNA, CDR2 YNFKEQ. The CDR3 coding sequence is TGTGCCAGCAGCCAGGGCACAGGGGGGCCAGATACGCAGTATTTT. Translated, it gives CASSQGTGGPDTQYF.

The chain employs TRBV30 and TRBJ1-1, with D maybe TRBD1 (5 bases). This CDR3 spans 14 amino acids. The V end lost 2 bases, the J end lost 3 bases, and 13 bases lay between the germline ends. Germline V gives CDR1 GTSNPN, CDR2 SVGIG (reference sequence). Here the CDR3 reads CAWSLGVGDTEAFF. The CDR3 DNA reads as TGTGCCTGGAGTTTAGGGGTAGGGGACACTGAAGCTTTCTTT.

The chain couples TRBV5-6 to TRBJ1-4; D remains ambiguous. V shed 4 bases and J shed 5 bases, with 15 bases lying between them. Germline V gene data show CDR1 as SGHDT and CDR2 as YYEEEE. The CDR3 covers 15 residues. CDR3 in amino acids: CASSVSGHRNEKLFF. The CDR3 DNA reads TGTGCCAGCAGCGTTTCCGGGCACAGAAATGAAAAACTGTTTTTT.

V gene TRBV3-1 (or the pseudogene TRBV3-2) combines with J gene TRBJ2-2; D might be TRBD2 (5 bases). This CDR3 spans 15 amino acids. V was trimmed by 4 bases and J by 8 bases, leaving 17 bases between them. Per the germline V gene, CDR1 is LGHDT and CDR2 is YNNKEL (reference sequence). CDR3 protein: CASSPTGLTGGELFF. CDR3 in DNA: TGTGCCAGCAGCCCAACGGGGTTGACGGGGGGGGAGCTGTTTTTT.

The rearrangement uses TRBV7-9 and TRBJ1-1, with D perhaps TRBD1 (5 bases). CDR1 and CDR2 (germline): SEHNR, FQNEAQ (reference sequence). The CDR3 covers 14 residues. V lost 5 bases, J lost 5 bases, and 15 bases lay in between. For the CDR3, the DNA is TGTGCCAGCAGCCCACCCTTTAGGGGAACTGAAGCTTTCTTT. Translated, it gives CASSPPFRGTEAFF. The whole variable domain, remainder taken from reference TRBV7-9 and TRBJ1-1, is DTGVSQNPRHKITKRGQNVTFRCDPISEHNRLYWYRQTLGQGPEFLTYFQNEAQLEKSRLLSDRFSAERPKGSFSTLEIQRTEQGDSAMYLCASSPPFRGTEAFFGQGTRLTVV.